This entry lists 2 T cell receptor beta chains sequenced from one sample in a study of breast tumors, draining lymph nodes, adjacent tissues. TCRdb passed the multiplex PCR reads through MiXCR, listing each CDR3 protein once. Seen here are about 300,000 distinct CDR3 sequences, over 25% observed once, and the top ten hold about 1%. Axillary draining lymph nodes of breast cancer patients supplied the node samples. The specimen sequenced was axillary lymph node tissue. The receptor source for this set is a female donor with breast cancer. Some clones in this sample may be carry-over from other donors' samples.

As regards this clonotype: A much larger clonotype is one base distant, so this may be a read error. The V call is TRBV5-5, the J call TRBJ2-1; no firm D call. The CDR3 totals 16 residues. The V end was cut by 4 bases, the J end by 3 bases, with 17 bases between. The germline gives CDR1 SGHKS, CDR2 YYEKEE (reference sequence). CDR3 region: CASSLVGHTDYNEQFF. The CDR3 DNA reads TGTGCCAGCAGCCTTGTCGGGCATACGGACTACAATGAGCAGTTCTTC.

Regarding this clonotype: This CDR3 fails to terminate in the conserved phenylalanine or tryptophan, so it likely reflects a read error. CDR3 region: CSAPPEAGISPNEQFS. DNA of the CDR3: TGCAGTGCCCCTCCCGAGGCAGGGATTTCCCCCAATGAGCAGTTCTCC. The chain has TRBV20-1 and TRBJ2-1; maybe TRBD1 (5 bases). The V end lost 6 bases, the J end lost 6 bases, and 24 bases lay between the germline ends. This CDR3 is 16 amino acids long. CDR1 and CDR2 from the germline V gene are DFQATT and SNEGSKA (reference sequence).